The clone carrying this T cell receptor beta chain was observed a handful of times. These data come from a study of T cells in Graves' hyperthyroidism and ophthalmopathy. Amplified TCR beta CDR3 regions came from RNA transcripts. RT-PCR in the first round (using the HTBI primer set) targeted the TCR CDR3. TCRdb reprocessed the multiplex PCR reads with MiXCR, giving one entry per CDR3 protein. The profile shows about 300,000 distinct CDR3 sequences, roughly 19% of them singletons. Diagnosing involved the use of clinical symptoms, serum thyroxine and TRAb, thyroid ultrasound and orbital computed tomography. This receptor was identified in a man in his fifties or sixties with Graves' ophthalmopathy. The sample was blood.

The CDR3 bases are TGCAGTGCTAGAGGCCCGACAGGGTCCAACACTGAAGCTTTCTTT. Translated: CSARGPTGSNTEAFF. This sequence joins TRBV20-1 and TRBJ1-1; TRBD1 matches 7 bases. After removal of 1 base from V and 2 bases from J, the junction contained 7 bases not matched to a gene. The CDR3 is 15 amino acids. Germline V gene sequence: CDR1 DFQATT, CDR2 SNEGSKA (reference sequence).